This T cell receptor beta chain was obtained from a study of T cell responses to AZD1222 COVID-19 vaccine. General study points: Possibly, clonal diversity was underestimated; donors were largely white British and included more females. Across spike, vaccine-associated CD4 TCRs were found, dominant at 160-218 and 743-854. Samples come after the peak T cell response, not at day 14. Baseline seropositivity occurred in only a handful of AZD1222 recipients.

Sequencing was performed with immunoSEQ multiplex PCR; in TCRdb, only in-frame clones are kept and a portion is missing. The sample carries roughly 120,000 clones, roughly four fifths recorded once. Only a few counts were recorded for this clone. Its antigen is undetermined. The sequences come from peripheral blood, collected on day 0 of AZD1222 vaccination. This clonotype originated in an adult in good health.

The CDR3 reads CASSDLGRGGTGELFF. Written as DNA, the CDR3 is TGCGCCAGCAGTGACCTGGGTCGGGGCGGCACCGGGGAGCTGTTTTTT. This chain connects TRBV5-1 to TRBJ2-2, with D perhaps matching TRBD1 or TRBD2 (5 bases each). The ends were cut back, 5 bases at V and 4 bases at J, with 18 bases in the middle. Per germline, CDR1 SGHRS and CDR2 YFSETQ. CDR3 length equals 16 residues.